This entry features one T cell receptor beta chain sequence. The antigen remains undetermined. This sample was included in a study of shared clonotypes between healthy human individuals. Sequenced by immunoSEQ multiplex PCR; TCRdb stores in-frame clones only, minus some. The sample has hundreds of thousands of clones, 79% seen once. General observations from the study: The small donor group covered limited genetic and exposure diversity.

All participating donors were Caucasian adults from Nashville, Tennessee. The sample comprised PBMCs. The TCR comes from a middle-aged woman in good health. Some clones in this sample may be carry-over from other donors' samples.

The CDR3 nucleotides are TGTGCCAGCAGCTTGCACCCGCTCAGAAACACCATATATTTT. As protein: CASSLHPLRNTIYF. This sequence joins TRBV5-6 and TRBJ1-3; D is uncertain. Per the germline V gene, CDR1 is SGHDT and CDR2 is YYEEEE. Trimming took off 1 base at V and 5 bases at J, with 10 bases between the two ends. This CDR3 contains 14 residues. Combining the CDR3 with reference TRBV5-6 and TRBJ1-3 gives the whole variable domain DAGVTQSPTHLIKTRGQQVTLRCSPKSGHDTVSWYQQALGQGPQFIFQYYEEEERQRGNFPDRFSGHQFPNYSSELNVNALLLGDSALYLCASSLHPLRNTIYFGEGSWLTVV.